The 31 T cell receptor beta chains in this list originate from one sample, sequenced in a study of T cell responses to AZD1222 COVID-19 vaccine. The assay was immunoSEQ multiplex PCR, and TCRdb's table has in-frame clones only and misses some. This repertoire shows about 100,000 clones, approximately 86% found once; its top ten account for about 1.5%. Material: peripheral blood, obtained on day 0 of AZD1222 vaccination. The receptor set was obtained from an adult in good health.

This sequence joins TRBV11-2 and TRBJ1-4; possibly TRBD1 for D (5 bases). The CDR3 runs to 16 residues. Germline values: CDR1 SGHAT, CDR2 FQNNGV. V dropped 0 bases and J dropped 8 bases, with 16 bases sitting between them. The CDR3 nucleotides read TGTGCCAGCAGCTTAGAGGCGGGCTACGGGGGGGAAAAACTGTTTTTT. Translated, it gives CASSLEAGYGGEKLFF.

The chain recombines TRBV7-3 with TRBJ2-6; possibly TRBD1 for D (5 bases). There are 18 residues in the CDR3. V was shortened by 0 bases and J by 3 bases, with 15 bases between the two germline ends. Germline lookup yields CDR1 SGHTA and CDR2 FQGTGA. CDR3 nucleotide sequence: TGTGCCAGCAGCTTAACGGCAGGGTACCAGGGTGGGGCCAACGTCCTGACTTTC. Translated: CASSLTAGYQGGANVLTF. Based on the CDR3 plus reference TRBV7-3 and TRBJ2-6, the full variable domain is GAGVSQTPSNKVTEKGKYVELRCDPISGHTALYWYRQSLGQGPEFLIYFQGTGAADDSGLPNDRFFAVRPEGSVSTLKIQRTERGDSAVYLCASSLTAGYQGGANVLTFGAGSRLTVL.

The rearrangement joins TRBV5-1 to TRBJ2-5; 7 nucleotides align to TRBD1. CDR1 is SGHRS, CDR2 YFSETQ, per germline. J lost 2 bases, V lost 4 bases, and 2 bases had no gene match. The CDR3 loop spans 13 amino acids. The CDR3 region has the DNA TGCGCCAGCAGCCCGGACAGGCAAGAGACCCAGTACTTC. Protein product: CASSPDRQETQYF.

The chain employs TRBV6-6 and TRBJ1-1; D gene uncertain. Germline CDR1 reads MNHNY; CDR2 reads SVGAGI (reference sequence). This CDR3 spans 13 amino acids. The V gene lost 2 bases and the J gene lost 5 bases, with 9 bases spanning the gap. CDR3 loop: CASSYRGETEAFF. The CDR3 DNA follows: TGTGCCAGCAGTTACAGAGGTGAGACTGAAGCTTTCTTT.

This chain joins TRBV27 and TRBJ1-5; 7 bases align to TRBD1. Germline CDR1 is MNHEY and CDR2 is SMNVEV (reference sequence). Trimming removed 0 bases from V and 1 base from J; junction bases left unmatched: 0. This CDR3 region has 15 residues. The CDR3 DNA is TGTGCCAGCAGTTTATCAGGGGGCAGCAATCAGCCCCAGCATTTT. This sequence encodes CASSLSGGSNQPQHF.

The gene calls are TRBV30 and TRBJ2-4; D possibly corresponds to TRBD1 (5 bases). The CDR3 is 13 residues long. The germline V gene has CDR1 GTSNPN and CDR2 SVGIG (reference sequence). Trimming took 1 base from V and 8 from J, leaving 12 bases between them. CDR3 residues: CAWSERLRDIQYF. The CDR3, as DNA: TGTGCCTGGAGTGAACGGCTCAGGGACATTCAGTACTTC. Using reference TRBV30 and TRBJ2-4 for the parts outside the CDR3, the full variable domain is SQTIHQWPATLVQPVGSPLSLECTVEGTSNPNLYWYRQAAGRGLQLLFYSVGIGQISSEVPQNLSASRPQDRQFILSSKKLLLSDSGFYLCAWSERLRDIQYFGAGTRLSVL.

The chain has TRBV5-1 and TRBJ2-7; the match to TRBD2 covers 11 bases. The germline V gene has CDR1 SGHRS and CDR2 YFSETQ. The CDR3 totals 17 residues. V lost 4 bases, J lost 3 bases, and 12 bases stayed unmatched. CDR3 bases: TGCGCCAGCAGCCGTGATATAGGTCTAGCGGGAGGCTACGAGCAGTACTTC. This translates into CASSRDIGLAGGYEQYF.

The chain couples TRBV7-2 to TRBJ2-7; D remains unclear. The CDR3 runs to 15 residues. The germline V gene encodes CDR1 SGHTA and CDR2 FQGNSA. V was shortened by 7 bases and J by 4 bases, with 20 bases between the two germline ends. CDR3: CASTLVPGPAYEQYF. The CDR3 region has the DNA TGTGCCAGCACCCTCGTTCCGGGCCCTGCTTACGAGCAGTACTTC. The full variable domain, its missing parts supplied by reference TRBV7-2 and TRBJ2-7, is GAGVSQSPSNKVTEKGKDVELRCDPISGHTALYWYRQSLGQGLEFLIYFQGNSAPDKSGLPSDRFSAERTGGSVSTLTIQRTQQEDSAVYLCASTLVPGPAYEQYFGPGTRLTVT.

J is TRBJ2-1 and V is TRBV2; 10 nucleotides align to TRBD2. Per the germline V gene, CDR1 is SNHLY and CDR2 is FYNNEI. The CDR3 covers 14 residues. V lost 10 bases, J lost 2 bases, and 5 bases stayed unmatched. In DNA, the CDR3 is TGTGCCACCAAGCGGGGGGGGACCTACAATGAGCAGTTCTTC. Encoded protein: CATKRGGTYNEQFF.

The chain has TRBV7-9 and TRBJ1-1, with TRBD1 as a possible D gene (6 bases). Per germline, CDR1 SEHNR and CDR2 FQNEAQ (reference sequence). CDR3 length: 14 residues. The V end was cut by 2 bases, the J end by 1 base, with 8 bases between. CDR3 loop: CASSLQGSNTEAFF. DNA of the CDR3: TGTGCCAGCAGCTTACAGGGGTCGAACACTGAAGCTTTCTTT.

The chain recombines TRBV29-1 with TRBJ1-2; 9 nucleotides match TRBD1. Germline V CDR1 and CDR2: SQVTM, ANQGSEA. V lost 6 bases and J lost 7; bases outside the gene matches: 9. The CDR3 has 13 amino acids. For the CDR3, the DNA is TGCAGCGTAGGAAACAGGGGGCGGTTTGGCTACACCTTC. It is translated as CSVGNRGRFGYTF. Supplemented by reference TRBV29-1 and TRBJ1-2, the full variable domain reads SAVISQKPSRDICQRGTSLTIQCQVDSQVTMMFWYRQQPGQSLTLIATANQGSEATYESGFVIDKFPISRPNLTFSTLTVSNMSPEDSSIYLCSVGNRGRFGYTFGSGTRLTVV.

The chain links TRBV7-8 to TRBJ2-1; tentative D call: TRBD2 (6 bases). This CDR3 is built from 15 residues. Trimming pared 1 base from V and 5 bases from J, leaving 12 bases between. Germline lookup yields CDR1 SGHVS and CDR2 FQNEAQ. The CDR3 loop is CASSLELARHNEQFF. DNA for the CDR3: TGTGCCAGCAGCTTAGAACTAGCTAGACACAATGAGCAGTTCTTC. Combining the CDR3 with reference TRBV7-8 and TRBJ2-1 gives the whole variable domain GAGVSQSPRYKVAKRGQDVALRCDPISGHVSLFWYQQALGQGPEFLTYFQNEAQLDKSGLPSDRFFAERPEGSVSTLKIQRTQQEDSAVYLCASSLELARHNEQFFGPGTRLTVL.

This clone came up once. V usage is TRBV29-1 and J usage is TRBJ1-2; TRBD1 matches 9 bases. This CDR3 is 11 amino acids long. Germline-derived CDR1 and CDR2 are SQVTM and ANQGSEA. The ends lost 4 bases at V and 6 bases at J; junction bases unmatched: 0. The CDR3 DNA sequence: TGCAGCGTTGGACAGGGGGATGGCTACACCTTC. Translating it yields CSVGQGDGYTF.

The chain uses TRBV30 and TRBJ1-2; 7 bases agree with TRBD1. The ends lost 5 bases at V and 7 bases at J; junction bases unmatched: 7. CDR3 size: 12 residues. The germline V gene has CDR1 GTSNPN and CDR2 SVGIG (reference sequence). The CDR3 region is CAWLTGAGGYTF. The CDR3 DNA sequence: TGTGCCTGGTTAACAGGGGCCGGTGGCTACACCTTC.

This clone showed up just a few times. The rearrangement uses TRBV7-2 and TRBJ1-2, with a weak D call TRBD1 (5 bases). The CDR3 extends over 14 amino acids. From germline, CDR1 is SGHTA and CDR2 FQGNSA. Trimming cost V 1 base and J 1 base, with 7 bases left between them. CDR3: CASSLGQGNYGYTF. The CDR3, as DNA: TGTGCCAGCAGCTTAGGGCAGGGTAACTATGGCTACACCTTC.

V and J are TRBV9 and TRBJ1-2; D perhaps matches TRBD1 (6 bases). CDR1 and CDR2 (germline): SGDLS, YYNGEE. The CDR3 contains 17 residues. Trimming cost V 4 bases and J 7 bases, with 26 bases left between them. CDR3 amino acids: CASSKGGPDGYGSGYTF. The CDR3 DNA sequence: TGTGCCAGCAGCAAAGGGGGGCCGGATGGATATGGTAGTGGCTACACCTTC.

The CDR3 DNA is TGTGCCAGCAGTGAGGGGGGGGAGCAGTTCTTC. Its protein product is CASSEGGEQFF. The rearrangement links TRBV27 to TRBJ2-1; weak D call: TRBD2 (7 bases). The CDR3 length is 11 residues. Germline assignment: CDR1 MNHEY and CDR2 SMNVEV (reference sequence). V gave up 5 bases and J gave up 10 bases, with 9 bases separating them.

The gene calls are TRBV28 and TRBJ2-2; possible D gene TRBD1, 6 bases. This CDR3 is built from 15 residues. Per the germline V gene, CDR1 is MDHEN and CDR2 is SYDVKM. Trimming removed 4 bases from V and 5 bases from J, with 14 bases in between. CDR3 loop: CASSSGTHITGELFF. DNA for the CDR3: TGTGCCAGCAGTTCCGGGACACACATAACCGGGGAGCTGTTTTTT. The full variable domain, in which reference TRBV28 and TRBJ2-2 provide the parts outside the CDR3, is DVKVTQSSRYLVKRTGEKVFLECVQDMDHENMFWYRQDPGLGLRLIYFSYDVKMKEKGDIPEGYSVSREKKERFSLILESASTNQTSMYLCASSSGTHITGELFFGEGSRLTVL.

The chain couples TRBV5-4 to TRBJ2-1, with 11 bases fitting TRBD2. Germline V lookup: CDR1 SGHNT, CDR2 YYREEE (reference sequence). V dropped 0 bases and J dropped 7; count of bases not matched to a gene: 15. The CDR3 loop spans 19 amino acids. CDR3 sequence (DNA): TGTGCCAGCAGCTTGGATGGGGCCCTTAGCGGGAGGGCCATAAATGAGCAGTTCTTC. Its translation is CASSLDGALSGRAINEQFF.

This chain links TRBV19 with TRBJ1-1, with a tentative D call TRBD1 (6 bases). Germline V gene lookup returns CDR1 LNHDA and CDR2 SQIVND (reference sequence). Between the trimmed V and J ends, which lost 2 bases and 0 bases, there was a span of 7 bases. This CDR3 spans 14 amino acids. CDR3 loop: CASSISGVNTEAFF. The CDR3 DNA follows: TGTGCCAGTAGTATATCAGGGGTGAACACTGAAGCTTTCTTT.

The chain is built from TRBV5-6 and TRBJ2-1; D is unclear. Trimming shortened V by 3 bases and J by 6 bases, and 10 bases separated the two germline ends. Germline assignment: CDR1 SGHDT and CDR2 YYEEEE. The CDR3 contains 13 residues. The CDR3 is CASSSRRFNEQFF. The CDR3 DNA is TGTGCCAGCAGCTCACGTCGGTTCAATGAGCAGTTCTTC. The variable domain in full, completed from reference TRBV5-6 and TRBJ2-1, reads DAGVTQSPTHLIKTRGQQVTLRCSPKSGHDTVSWYQQALGQGPQFIFQYYEEEERQRGNFPDRFSGHQFPNYSSELNVNALLLGDSALYLCASSSRRFNEQFFGPGTRLTVL.

The CDR3 sequence is CASSFGTLQGDNEQFF. The CDR3 DNA reads TGTGCCAGCAGCTTTGGAACTCTACAGGGTGACAATGAGCAGTTCTTC. The chain couples TRBV7-3 to TRBJ2-1; D might be TRBD1 (6 bases). The length of the CDR3 is 16 residues. Germline assignment: CDR1 SGHTA and CDR2 FQGTGA. The V end lost 3 bases, the J end lost 5 bases, and 17 bases lay between the germline ends.

The chain is built from TRBV29-1 and TRBJ1-4, with unresolved D. Trimming took 7 bases from V and 7 from J, leaving 10 bases between them. Germline V gives CDR1 SQVTM, CDR2 ANQGSEA. CDR3 length equals 11 residues. This CDR3 is CSGTSAEKLFF. DNA of the CDR3: TGCAGCGGGACCAGTGCTGAAAAACTGTTTTTT.

This sequence joins TRBV30 and TRBJ1-6, with 8 bases identical to TRBD1. This CDR3 comprises 13 residues. Trimming at V came to 4 bases and at J to 8 bases, leaving 4 bases not matched to a gene. The V gene's germline CDR1 is GTSNPN and CDR2 SVGIG (reference sequence). The CDR3 nucleotides are TGTGCCTGGATGACAGGGGAGCATTCACCCCTCCACTTT. It translates to CAWMTGEHSPLHF.

This clone was counted many times. This rearrangement joins TRBV28 to TRBJ1-5; D remains unclear. The CDR3 sequence is 15 residues long. The V and J ends lost 1 base and 0 bases respectively, with 7 bases between them. Germline V gives CDR1 MDHEN, CDR2 SYDVKM. The CDR3 nucleotides are TGTGCCAGCAGTTTATTTGGGTTTAGCAATCAGCCCCAGCATTTT. Amino acid sequence: CASSLFGFSNQPQHF.

V is TRBV7-9 and J is TRBJ2-7; 7 bases align to TRBD1. CDR1 and CDR2 (germline): SEHNR, FQNEAQ (reference sequence). J was trimmed by 4 bases and V by 3 bases; bases with no gene match: 0. This CDR3 region has 12 residues. This chain's CDR3 is CASSLTGYEQYF. CDR3 DNA: TGTGCCAGCAGCTTGACAGGGTACGAGCAGTACTTC.

The chain employs TRBV29-1 and TRBJ1-2, with D possibly being TRBD1 (5 bases). Germline V gene data show CDR1 as SQVTM and CDR2 as ANQGSEA. The V end was cut by 1 base, the J end by 7 bases, with 22 bases between. This CDR3 has 16 amino acids. The CDR3 DNA sequence: TGCAGCGTTGAAGGAAGAGGTTCAGGACACGGTCGTGGCTACACCTTC. This codes for CSVEGRGSGHGRGYTF.

The chain uses TRBV2 and TRBJ2-6, with D unclear. Germline V lookup: CDR1 SNHLY, CDR2 FYNNEI. With 5 bases removed from V and 0 bases from J, the gap between germline ends came to 5 bases. The CDR3 has 14 residues. Here the CDR3 DNA reads TGTGCCAGCAGTCCCGACTCTGGGGCCAACGTCCTGACTTTC. Protein: CASSPDSGANVLTF.

The J gene is TRBJ1-4, the V gene TRBV6-6; D call uncertain. Trimming shortened V by 2 bases and J by 8 bases, and 15 bases separated the two germline ends. The CDR3 has 15 residues. CDR1 and CDR2 from the germline V gene are MNHNY and SVGAGI (reference sequence). The CDR3 loop is CASSYVVRGGEKLFF. The CDR3 DNA is TGTGCCAGCAGTTACGTGGTCAGAGGAGGGGAAAAACTGTTTTTT.

The chain carries TRBV6-5 and TRBJ1-4; D not certain. From germline, CDR1 is MNHEY and CDR2 SVGAGI. This CDR3 contains 15 residues. With 0 bases removed from V and 8 bases from J, the gap between germline ends came to 13 bases. CDR3 sequence: CASSYSAAGWEKLFF. CDR3 sequence (DNA): TGTGCCAGCAGTTACTCGGCCGCCGGGTGGGAAAAACTGTTTTTT.

The sample holds one count of this clone. The chain links TRBV5-4 to TRBJ1-1; D call uncertain. The CDR3 runs to 16 residues. Germline loops: CDR1 SGHNT, CDR2 YYREEE (reference sequence). Trimming left V 0 bases short and J 0 bases short, with 12 bases between. The CDR3 nucleotides read TGTGCCAGCAGCTTGGAAAGTGGTGTGGTGAACACTGAAGCTTTCTTT. Translating gives CASSLESGVVNTEAFF.